The rows below give T cell receptor beta chains drawn from one sample of a study of blood T cell repertoires in COVID-19. Assay: immunoSEQ multiplex PCR; the TCRdb copy retains only in-frame clones and omits some. The sample has 120,000 to 150,000 clones, over 65% seen once. Material for sequencing was peripheral blood. The receptors stem from a man aged 45-65 years with acute or convalescent COVID-19. The CDR3 runs from the conserved cysteine through the conserved F or W. Clone size is given for some rows only: seen once, a few or many times, or a class if the clone is expanded.

size,J,V,CDR3
.,TRBJ1-4,TRBV11-2,CASSLEGRGNEKLFF
.,TRBJ1-5,TRBV30,CACQDRNNQPQHF
.,TRBJ1-2,TRBV15,CATSVRQESYYGYTF
once,TRBJ2-5,TRBV5-1,CASTAGGLQETQYF
few,TRBJ2-1,TRBV19,CASSIGQGIGTNNEQFF
.,TRBJ2-1,TRBV9,CASSVASGTYNEQFF
.,TRBJ2-1,TRBV19,CAASQGARASYNEQFF
.,TRBJ2-5,TRBV11-3,CASSFRERETQYF
.,TRBJ2-7,TRBV7-6,CASSVRTSGITYEQYF
.,TRBJ1-2,TRBV3-1/TRBV3-2,CASSQTGDLRYGYTF
.,TRBJ2-5,TRBV7-6,CASSPRGAGWETQYF
.,TRBJ2-7,TRBV6-1,CASSEGGASHEQYF
.,TRBJ1-1,TRBV30,CAWGREPGTEAFF
.,TRBJ1-5,TRBV5-1,CASSRKAGVTNQPQHF
once,TRBJ1-1,TRBV5-1,CASSADRGIEAFF
.,TRBJ1-1,TRBV10-2,CASSQIRATEAFF
.,TRBJ2-1,TRBV11-2,CASSSSGGNRKNEQFF
.,TRBJ2-1,TRBV2,CASSVRYSELIADSYNEQFF